This entry lists 5 T cell receptor beta chains sequenced from one sample in a study of identical twins. TCRdb processed the 5' RACE reads anew with MiXCR; each CDR3 protein has one entry. The sample has around 450,000 distinct CDR3 sequences; about 14% are singletons. These data were also filed under a second study, of yellow fever vaccine responses in identical twins.

Sequencing was done on a sample of CD4+ T cells sorted from blood. Source of these receptors: a woman aged 18 to 35 in good health.

This clonotype was seen a few times. The rearrangement uses TRBV9 and TRBJ2-1, with 10 bases aligning to TRBD1. Trimming removed 2 bases from V and 7 bases from J; junction bases left unmatched: 6. The CDR3 loop spans 15 amino acids. CDR1 and CDR2 (germline): SGDLS, YYNGEE. The CDR3 coding sequence is TGTGCCAGCAGCGTTGACAGGGGGCCGTATAATGAGCAGTTCTTC. Protein sequence: CASSVDRGPYNEQFF. Based on the CDR3 plus reference TRBV9 and TRBJ2-1, the full variable domain is DSGVTQTPKHLITATGQRVTLRCSPRSGDLSVYWYQQSLDQGLQFLIQYYNGEERAKGNILERFSAQQFPDLHSELNLSSLELGDSALYFCASSVDRGPYNEQFFGPGTRLTVL.

This clonotype showed up just a few times. The V gene is TRBV29-1, the J gene TRBJ2-3; 7 bases match TRBD2. Unmatched junction bases numbered 8, after V lost 6 bases and J lost 2 bases. The V gene's germline CDR1 is SQVTM and CDR2 ANQGSEA. The CDR3 length is 14 residues. CDR3: CSVPPSGLTDTQYF. The DNA for the CDR3 is TGCAGCGTCCCCCCTAGCGGACTCACAGATACGCAGTATTTT.

There are many counts of this clonotype. This sequence joins TRBV5-1 and TRBJ2-3, with 7 bases lining up with TRBD2. V dropped 5 bases and J dropped 0; count of bases not matched to a gene: 6. CDR3 size: 15 residues. Germline loops: CDR1 SGHRS, CDR2 YFSETQ. This chain's CDR3 is CASSESGASTDTQYF. In DNA form, the CDR3 reads TGCGCCAGCAGTGAGAGCGGGGCTAGCACAGATACGCAGTATTTT.

The chain recombines TRBV4-2 with TRBJ1-1; D is unclear. The CDR3 covers 14 residues. CDR1 LGHNA and CDR2 YNFKEQ come from the germline V gene. V was cut by 0 bases and J by 1 base, with 6 bases left in between. CDR3 protein: CASSQEGSNTEAFF. CDR3 in DNA: TGTGCCAGCAGCCAAGAGGGGTCGAACACTGAAGCTTTCTTT.

This clonotype was observed many times. The V and J genes are TRBV28 and TRBJ1-5; unclear D gene. The V gene's germline CDR1 is MDHEN and CDR2 SYDVKM. V shed 3 bases and J shed 6 bases, with 15 bases lying between them. The CDR3 loop spans 15 amino acids. This chain's CDR3 is CASSFKSSWGQPQHF. CDR3 DNA: TGTGCCAGCAGTTTCAAATCCAGCTGGGGTCAGCCCCAGCATTTT.